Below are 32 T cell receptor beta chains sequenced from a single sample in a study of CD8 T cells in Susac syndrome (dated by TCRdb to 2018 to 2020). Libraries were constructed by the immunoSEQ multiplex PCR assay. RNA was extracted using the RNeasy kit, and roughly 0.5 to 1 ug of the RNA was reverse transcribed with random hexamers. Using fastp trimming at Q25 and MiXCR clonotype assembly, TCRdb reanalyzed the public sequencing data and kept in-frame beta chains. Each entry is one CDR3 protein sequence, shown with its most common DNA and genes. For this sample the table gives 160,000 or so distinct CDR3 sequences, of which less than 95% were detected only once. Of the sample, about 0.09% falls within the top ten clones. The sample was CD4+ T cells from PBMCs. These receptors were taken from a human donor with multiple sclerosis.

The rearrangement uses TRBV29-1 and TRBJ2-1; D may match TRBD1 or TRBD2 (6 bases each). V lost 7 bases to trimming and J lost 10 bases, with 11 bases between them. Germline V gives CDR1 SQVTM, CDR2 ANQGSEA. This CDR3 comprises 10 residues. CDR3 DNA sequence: TGCAGCGCCGAGGGGGGAGAGCAGTTCTTC. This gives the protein CSAEGGEQFF.

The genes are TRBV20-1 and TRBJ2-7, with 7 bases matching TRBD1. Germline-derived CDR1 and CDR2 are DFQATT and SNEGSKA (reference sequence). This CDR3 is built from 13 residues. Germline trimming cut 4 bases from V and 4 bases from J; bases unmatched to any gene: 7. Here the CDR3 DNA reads TGCAGTGCTATATCAGGGGGAATTTACGAGCAGTACTTC. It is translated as CSAISGGIYEQYF.

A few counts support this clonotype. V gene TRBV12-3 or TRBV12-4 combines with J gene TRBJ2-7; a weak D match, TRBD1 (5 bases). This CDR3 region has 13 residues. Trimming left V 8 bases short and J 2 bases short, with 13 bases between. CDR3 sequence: CASSPGLAYEQYF. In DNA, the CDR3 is TGTGCCAGCTCCCCAGGGCTCGCCTACGAGCAGTACTTC.

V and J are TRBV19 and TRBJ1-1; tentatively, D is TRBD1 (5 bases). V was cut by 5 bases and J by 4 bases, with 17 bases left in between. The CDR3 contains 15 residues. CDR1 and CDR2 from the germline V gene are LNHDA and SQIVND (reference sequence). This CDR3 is CASSALQDGGTEAFF. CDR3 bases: TGTGCCAGTAGTGCCCTACAGGACGGGGGCACTGAAGCTTTCTTT.

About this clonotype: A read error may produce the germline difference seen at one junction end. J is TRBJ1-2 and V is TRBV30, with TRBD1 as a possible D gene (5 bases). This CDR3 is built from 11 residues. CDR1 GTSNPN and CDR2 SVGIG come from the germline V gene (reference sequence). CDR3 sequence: CAWSVPGRSLF. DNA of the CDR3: TGTGCCTGGAGTGTACCAGGGAGGAGCCTTTTC. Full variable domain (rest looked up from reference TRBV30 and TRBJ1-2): SQTIHQWPATLVQPVGSPLSLECTVEGTSNPNLYWYRQAAGRGLQLLFYSVGIGQISSEVPQNLSASRPQDRQFILSSKKLLLSDSGFYLCAWSVPGRSLFGSGTRLTVV.

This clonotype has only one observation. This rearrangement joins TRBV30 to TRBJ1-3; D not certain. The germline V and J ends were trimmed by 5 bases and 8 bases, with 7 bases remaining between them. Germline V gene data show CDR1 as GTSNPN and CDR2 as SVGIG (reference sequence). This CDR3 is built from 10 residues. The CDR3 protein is CAWALDTIYF. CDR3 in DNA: TGTGCCTGGGCGTTGGACACCATATATTTT.

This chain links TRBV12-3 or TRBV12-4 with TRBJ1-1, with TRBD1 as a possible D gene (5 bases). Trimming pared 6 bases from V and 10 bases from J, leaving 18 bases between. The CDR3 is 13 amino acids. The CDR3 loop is CASRPGTPGGAFF. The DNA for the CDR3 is TGTGCCAGCAGACCAGGGACCCCTGGAGGAGCTTTCTTT.

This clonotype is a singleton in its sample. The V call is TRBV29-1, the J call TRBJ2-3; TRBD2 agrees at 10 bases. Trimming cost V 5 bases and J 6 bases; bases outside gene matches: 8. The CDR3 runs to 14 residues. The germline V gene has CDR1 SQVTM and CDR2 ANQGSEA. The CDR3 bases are TGCAGCGTTCTAGCGGGAGTGACGATGGATACGCAGTATTTT. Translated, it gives CSVLAGVTMDTQYF.

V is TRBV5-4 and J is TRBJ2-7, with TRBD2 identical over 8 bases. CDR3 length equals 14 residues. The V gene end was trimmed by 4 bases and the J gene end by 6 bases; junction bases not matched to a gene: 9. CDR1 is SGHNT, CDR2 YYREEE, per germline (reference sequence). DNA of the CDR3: TGTGCCAGCAGCCCCGGGACTAGTACCGCCGAGCAGTACTTC. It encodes CASSPGTSTAEQYF.

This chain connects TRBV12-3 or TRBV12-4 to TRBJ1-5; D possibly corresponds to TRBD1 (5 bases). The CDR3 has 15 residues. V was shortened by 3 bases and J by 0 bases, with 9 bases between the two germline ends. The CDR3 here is CASSLTDHSNQPQHF. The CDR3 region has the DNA TGTGCCAGCAGTTTGACAGACCATAGCAATCAGCCCCAGCATTTT.

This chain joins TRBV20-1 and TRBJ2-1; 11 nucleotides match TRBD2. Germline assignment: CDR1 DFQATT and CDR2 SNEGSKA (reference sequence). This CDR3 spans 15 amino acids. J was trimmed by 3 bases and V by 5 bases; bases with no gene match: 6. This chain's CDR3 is CSAHSTSGDYNEQFF. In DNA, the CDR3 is TGCAGTGCTCACTCGACTAGCGGGGACTACAATGAGCAGTTCTTC.

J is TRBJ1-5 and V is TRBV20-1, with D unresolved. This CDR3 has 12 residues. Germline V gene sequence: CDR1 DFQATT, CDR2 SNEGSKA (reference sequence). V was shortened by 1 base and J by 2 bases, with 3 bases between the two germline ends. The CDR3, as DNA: TGCAGTGCTAGAGGCGGCAATCAGCCCCAGCATTTT. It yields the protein CSARGGNQPQHF.

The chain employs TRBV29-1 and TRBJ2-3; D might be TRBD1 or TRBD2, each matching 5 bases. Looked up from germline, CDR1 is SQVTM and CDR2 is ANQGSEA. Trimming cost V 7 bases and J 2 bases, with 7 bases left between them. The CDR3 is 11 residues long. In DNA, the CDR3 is TGCAGCGGGGGACCCACAGATACGCAGTATTTT. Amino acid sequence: CSGGPTDTQYF.

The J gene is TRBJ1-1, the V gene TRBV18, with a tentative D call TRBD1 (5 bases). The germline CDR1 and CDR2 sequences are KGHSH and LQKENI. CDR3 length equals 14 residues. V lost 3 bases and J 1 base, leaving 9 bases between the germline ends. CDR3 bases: TGTGCCAGCTCACCGGGGACGGCGAACACTGAAGCTTTCTTT. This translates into CASSPGTANTEAFF.

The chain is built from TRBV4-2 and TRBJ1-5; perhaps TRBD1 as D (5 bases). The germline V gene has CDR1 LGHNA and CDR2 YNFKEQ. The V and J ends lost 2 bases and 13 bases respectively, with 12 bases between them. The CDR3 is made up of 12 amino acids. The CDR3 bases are TGTGCCAGCAGCCAACACGGGGCCGTACAGCATTTT. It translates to CASSQHGAVQHF.

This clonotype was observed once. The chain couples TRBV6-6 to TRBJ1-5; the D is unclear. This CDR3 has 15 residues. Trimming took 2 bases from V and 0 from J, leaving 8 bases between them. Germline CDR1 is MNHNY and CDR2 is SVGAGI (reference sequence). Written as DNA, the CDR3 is TGTGCCAGCAGTTACGCGGGGTATAGCAATCAGCCCCAGCATTTT. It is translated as CASSYAGYSNQPQHF.

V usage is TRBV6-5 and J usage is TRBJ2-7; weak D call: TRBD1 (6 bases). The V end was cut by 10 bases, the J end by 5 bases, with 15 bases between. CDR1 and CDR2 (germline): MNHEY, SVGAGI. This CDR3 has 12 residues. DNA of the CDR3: TGTGCCACCCGGACAGTTCACGACGAGCAGTACTTC. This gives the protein CATRTVHDEQYF.

The DNA for the CDR3 is TGCAGTGCTAATCGGGGGGCTGGTGAAAAACTGTTTTTT. Translation gives CSANRGAGEKLFF. The rearrangement joins TRBV20-1 to TRBJ1-4, with D maybe TRBD1 (6 bases). The V gene's germline CDR1 is DFQATT and CDR2 SNEGSKA (reference sequence). The CDR3 has 13 residues. Trimming cost V 4 bases and J 7 bases, with 13 bases left between them.

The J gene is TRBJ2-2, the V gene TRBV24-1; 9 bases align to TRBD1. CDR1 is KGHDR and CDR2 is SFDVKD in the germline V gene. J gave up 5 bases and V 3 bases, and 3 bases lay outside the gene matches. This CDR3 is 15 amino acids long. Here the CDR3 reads CATSDTGGRTGELFF. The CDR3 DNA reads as TGTGCCACCAGTGATACAGGGGGCCGTACCGGGGAGCTGTTTTTT.

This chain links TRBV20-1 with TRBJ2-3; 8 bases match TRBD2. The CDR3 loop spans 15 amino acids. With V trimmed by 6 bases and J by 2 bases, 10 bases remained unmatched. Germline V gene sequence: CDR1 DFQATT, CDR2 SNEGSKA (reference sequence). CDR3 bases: TGCAGTGCCCCCATAGCGGGGACTACCACAGATACGCAGTATTTT. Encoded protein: CSAPIAGTTTDTQYF.

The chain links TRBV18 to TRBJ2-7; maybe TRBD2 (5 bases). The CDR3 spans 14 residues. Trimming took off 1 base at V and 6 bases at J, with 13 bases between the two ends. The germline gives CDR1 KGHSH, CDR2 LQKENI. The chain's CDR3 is CASSPLREFGEQYF. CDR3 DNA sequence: TGTGCCAGCTCACCACTCCGGGAATTCGGCGAGCAGTACTTC. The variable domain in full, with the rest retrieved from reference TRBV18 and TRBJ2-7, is NAGVMQNPRHLVRRRGQEARLRCSPMKGHSHVYWYRQLPEEGLKFMVYLQKENIIDESGMPKERFSAEFPKEGPSILRIQQVVRGDSAAYFCASSPLREFGEQYFGPGTRLTVT.

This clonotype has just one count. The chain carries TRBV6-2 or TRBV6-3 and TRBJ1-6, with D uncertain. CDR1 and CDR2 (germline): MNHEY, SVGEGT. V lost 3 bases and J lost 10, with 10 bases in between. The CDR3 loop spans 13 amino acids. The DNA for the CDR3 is TGTGCCAGCAGTTATGGCAGAGGATCACCCCTCCACTTT. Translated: CASSYGRGSPLHF.

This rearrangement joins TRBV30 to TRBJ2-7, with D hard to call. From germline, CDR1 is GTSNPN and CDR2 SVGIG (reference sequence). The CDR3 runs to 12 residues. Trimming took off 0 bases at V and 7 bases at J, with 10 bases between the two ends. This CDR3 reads CAWSVLPWEQYF. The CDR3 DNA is TGTGCCTGGAGTGTCCTTCCTTGGGAGCAGTACTTC.

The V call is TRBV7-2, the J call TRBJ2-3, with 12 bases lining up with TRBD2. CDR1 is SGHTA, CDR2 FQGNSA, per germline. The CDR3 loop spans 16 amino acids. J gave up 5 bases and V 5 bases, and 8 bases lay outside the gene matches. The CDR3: CASSVRPGLAGDTQYF. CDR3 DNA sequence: TGTGCCAGCAGCGTACGGCCGGGACTAGCGGGAGATACGCAGTATTTT.

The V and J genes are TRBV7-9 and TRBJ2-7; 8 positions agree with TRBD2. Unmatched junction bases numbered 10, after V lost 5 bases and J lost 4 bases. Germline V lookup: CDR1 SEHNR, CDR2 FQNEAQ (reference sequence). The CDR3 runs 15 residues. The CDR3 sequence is CASSAAGREAYEQYF. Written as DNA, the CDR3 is TGTGCCAGCAGCGCGGCGGGGCGGGAGGCTTACGAGCAGTACTTC.

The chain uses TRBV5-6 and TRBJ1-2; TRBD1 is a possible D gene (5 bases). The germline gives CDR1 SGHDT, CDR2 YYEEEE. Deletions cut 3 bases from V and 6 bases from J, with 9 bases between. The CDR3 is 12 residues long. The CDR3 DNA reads TGTGCCAGCAGCTGGGGGACGCATGGCTACACCTTC. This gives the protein CASSWGTHGYTF. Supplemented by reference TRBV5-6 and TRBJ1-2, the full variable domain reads DAGVTQSPTHLIKTRGQQVTLRCSPKSGHDTVSWYQQALGQGPQFIFQYYEEEERQRGNFPDRFSGHQFPNYSSELNVNALLLGDSALYLCASSWGTHGYTFGSGTRLTVV.

CDR3 sequence (DNA): TGCAGCGTTGCGCGGGGCGCCGATACGCAGTATTTT. Translation gives CSVARGADTQYF. The V and J genes are TRBV29-1 and TRBJ2-3; tentative D call: TRBD2 (6 bases). CDR1 and CDR2 (germline): SQVTM, ANQGSEA. The length of the CDR3 is 12 residues. The V end lost 4 bases, the J end lost 6 bases, and 11 bases lay between the germline ends.

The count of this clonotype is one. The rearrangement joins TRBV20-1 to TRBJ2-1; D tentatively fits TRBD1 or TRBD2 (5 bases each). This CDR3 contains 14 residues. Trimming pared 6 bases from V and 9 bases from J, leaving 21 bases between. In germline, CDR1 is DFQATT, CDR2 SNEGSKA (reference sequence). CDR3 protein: CSATGTHLGSEQFF. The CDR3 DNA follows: TGCAGTGCAACCGGGACCCACCTAGGTAGTGAGCAGTTCTTC.

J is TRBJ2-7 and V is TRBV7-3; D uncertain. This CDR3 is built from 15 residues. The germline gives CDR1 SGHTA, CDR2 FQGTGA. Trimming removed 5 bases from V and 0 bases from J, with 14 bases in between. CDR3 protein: CASSPGAESSYEQYF. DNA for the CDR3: TGTGCCAGCAGCCCAGGCGCGGAAAGCTCCTACGAGCAGTACTTC.

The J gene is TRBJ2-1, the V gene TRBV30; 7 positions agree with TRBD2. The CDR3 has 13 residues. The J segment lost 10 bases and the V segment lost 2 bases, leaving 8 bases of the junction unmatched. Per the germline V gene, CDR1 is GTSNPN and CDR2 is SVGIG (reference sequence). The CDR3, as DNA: TGTGCCTGGAGTTATATTATTAGCGGGGAGCAGTTCTTC. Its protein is CAWSYIISGEQFF. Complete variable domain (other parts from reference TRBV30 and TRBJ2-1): SQTIHQWPATLVQPVGSPLSLECTVEGTSNPNLYWYRQAAGRGLQLLFYSVGIGQISSEVPQNLSASRPQDRQFILSSKKLLLSDSGFYLCAWSYIISGEQFFGPGTRLTVL.

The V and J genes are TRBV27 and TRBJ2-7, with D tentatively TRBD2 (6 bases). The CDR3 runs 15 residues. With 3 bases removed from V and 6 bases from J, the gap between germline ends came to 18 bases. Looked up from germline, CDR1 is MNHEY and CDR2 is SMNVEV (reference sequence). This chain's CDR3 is CASSLRPGTFSEQYF. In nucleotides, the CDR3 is TGTGCCAGCAGTTTGAGACCCGGGACTTTCAGCGAGCAGTACTTC.

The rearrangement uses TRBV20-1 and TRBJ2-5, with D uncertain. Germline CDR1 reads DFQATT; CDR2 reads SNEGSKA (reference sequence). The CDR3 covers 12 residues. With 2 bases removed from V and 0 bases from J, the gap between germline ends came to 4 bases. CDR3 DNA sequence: TGCAGTGCTAGATCCCACCAAGAGACCCAGTACTTC. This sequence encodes CSARSHQETQYF.